The present T cell receptor (beta chain) was sequenced within a study of OX40 agonist ivuxolimab in advanced cancers. The data were produced by immunoSEQ multiplex PCR, yet TCRdb's version contains in-frame clones alone and is incomplete. The sample comprises more than 45,000 clones, over 75% of which are singletons, and less than 2% rests with the top ten. CDR3 length: 12 residues. Germline values: CDR1 MNHNS, CDR2 SASEGT. The V gene lost 11 bases and the J gene lost 6 bases, with 14 bases spanning the gap. The starting material was CD4+ or CD8+ T cells sorted from blood, obtained in a trial of the OX40 agonist ivuxolimab. The TCR originated in an adult with an advanced solid tumor such as melanoma, head and neck, liver or kidney cancer. The V and J genes are TRBV6-1 and TRBJ2-1, with a weak D call TRBD2 (6 bases). The CDR3 DNA sequence: TGTGCCGCGGGGCAGACTCTCAATGAGCAGTTCTTC. The encoded protein is CAAGQTLNEQFF.